This T cell receptor (beta chain) was recovered during a study of T-cell memory formation after mild COVID-19. For the study at large: In these data, TCR clusters were largely donor specific. Findings of the study overall: Clones which contracted sat mainly in CM and EM if CD4+, and in EMRA if CD8+. CD4/CD8 balance held among clones contracting day 15 to 85, and later expanders leaned CD4+. Memory sampled before infection contained some responding clones, suggesting cross-reactive memory joined.

V was clipped by 4 bases and J by 4 bases, with 12 bases between them. Germline CDR1 reads SEHNR; CDR2 reads FQNEAQ (reference sequence). The CDR3 runs 14 residues. This clonotype was seen repeatedly, ten times or more. The antigen is not known. TCRdb independently ran MiXCR on the 5' RACE reads; one entry per CDR3 protein. Of 400,000 or so distinct CDR3 sequences detected, about 19% appear once; the ten largest clones hold 7.5% to 9.5%. V and J are TRBV7-9 and TRBJ2-3; D not certain. The TCR sequence derives from an adult woman who had mild COVID-19 (a few samples of this study predate the infection). Cell type and time point are not known. The sample taken for sequencing was PBMCs or a T cell subset sorted from them (not recorded which). The CDR3: CASSWGSSSDTQYF. The CDR3 bases are TGTGCCAGCAGCTGGGGTAGCTCTTCAGATACGCAGTATTTT. Full variable domain (outside the CDR3, taken from reference TRBV7-9 and TRBJ2-3): DTGVSQNPRHKITKRGQNVTFRCDPISEHNRLYWYRQTLGQGPEFLTYFQNEAQLEKSRLLSDRFSAERPKGSFSTLEIQRTEQGDSAMYLCASSWGSSSDTQYFGPGTRLTVL.